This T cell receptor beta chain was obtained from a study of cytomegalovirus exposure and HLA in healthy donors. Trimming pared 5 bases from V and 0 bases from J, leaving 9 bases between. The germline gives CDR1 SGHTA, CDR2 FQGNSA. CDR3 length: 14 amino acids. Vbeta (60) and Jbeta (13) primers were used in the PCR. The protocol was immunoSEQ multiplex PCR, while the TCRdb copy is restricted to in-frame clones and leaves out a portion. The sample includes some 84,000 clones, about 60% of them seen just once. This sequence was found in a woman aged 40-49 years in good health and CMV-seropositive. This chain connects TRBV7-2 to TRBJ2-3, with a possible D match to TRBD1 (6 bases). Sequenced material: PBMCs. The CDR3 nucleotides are TGTGCCAGCAGCCCAGGGGCTAGCACAGATACGCAGTATTTT. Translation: CASSPGASTDTQYF. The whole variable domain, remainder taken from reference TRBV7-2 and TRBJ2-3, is GAGVSQSPSNKVTEKGKDVELRCDPISGHTALYWYRQSLGQGLEFLIYFQGNSAPDKSGLPSDRFSAERTGGSVSTLTIQRTQQEDSAVYLCASSPGASTDTQYFGPGTRLTVL.